The present T cell receptor (beta chain) was sequenced within a study of blood T cell repertoires in COVID-19. Study details: Whether acute or convalescent, the COVID-19 samples came from the United States, Italy and Spain. In each case, the material was cDNA or gDNA derived from T cells, B-cell-depleted T cells, or PBMCs.

Germline loops: CDR1 SNHLY, CDR2 FYNNEI. The CDR3 contains 17 residues. V was cut by 2 bases and J by 0 bases, with 14 bases left in between. Original processing methods: Counts of nucleated cells, estimated from reference gene primer amplification, were obtained. Libraries were prepared by immunoSEQ multiplex PCR; TCRdb keeps only in-frame clonotypes and omits some of them. That table is the source of V, J and clone size, and D and trimming were worked out from the DNA. The data hold about 360,000 clones, with 83% observed a single time. The V gene is TRBV2, the J gene TRBJ2-1; D possibly corresponds to TRBD1 (5 bases). This receptor was taken from a man younger than 45 with active or convalescent COVID-19. Sequencing used peripheral blood. CDR3 nucleotide sequence: TGTGCCAGCAGTGAAAGGAGCAGGACACCCTCCTACAATGAGCAGTTCTTC. It specifies CASSERSRTPSYNEQFF.